These 2 T cell receptor beta chains originate from one sample sequenced in a study of T cell changes during pregnancy in multiple sclerosis. Only in-frame clones appear in the TCRdb table, and some are missing; sequencing was by immunoSEQ multiplex PCR. Among 25,000 to 35,000 clones listed, 90% were seen once. The sequencing here drew on CD4+ T cells from peripheral blood mononuclear cells, taken in the second trimester of pregnancy. The receptors come from a female donor in good health, enrolled as a control in a pregnancy study.

V usage is TRBV18 and J usage is TRBJ1-4, with 7 bases matching TRBD1. The CDR3 totals 16 residues. The germline CDR1 and CDR2 sequences are KGHSH and LQKENI. With V trimmed by 6 bases and J by 4 bases, 11 bases remained unmatched. CDR3 protein: CASSPVGQDGNEKLFF. The CDR3 DNA reads as TGTGCCAGCTCGCCAGTTGGACAGGACGGTAATGAAAAACTGTTTTTT. The full variable domain, its missing parts supplied by reference TRBV18 and TRBJ1-4, is NAGVMQNPRHLVRRRGQEARLRCSPMKGHSHVYWYRQLPEEGLKFMVYLQKENIIDESGMPKERFSAEFPKEGPSILRIQQVVRGDSAAYFCASSPVGQDGNEKLFFGSGTQLSVL.

The chain couples TRBV9 to TRBJ2-7; TRBD2 might be the D (5 bases). Per germline, CDR1 SGDLS and CDR2 YYNGEE. This CDR3 has 13 residues. V lost 3 bases and J lost 3, with 10 bases in between. CDR3 sequence reads: CASSGRNFYEQYF. Written as DNA, the CDR3 is TGTGCCAGCAGCGGGAGGAACTTCTACGAGCAGTACTTC.